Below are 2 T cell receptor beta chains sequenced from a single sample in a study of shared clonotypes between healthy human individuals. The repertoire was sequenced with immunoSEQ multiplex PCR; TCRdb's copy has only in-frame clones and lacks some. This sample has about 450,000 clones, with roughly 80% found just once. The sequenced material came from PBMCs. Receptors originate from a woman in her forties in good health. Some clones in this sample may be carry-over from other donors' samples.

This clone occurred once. The CDR3 bases are TGCGCCAGCAGCTTGGGGGGACTAGCGGGCACATGGAATACGCAGTATTTT. Residues: CASSLGGLAGTWNTQYF. V is TRBV5-1 and J is TRBJ2-3; 12 bases line up with TRBD2. The germline CDR1 and CDR2 sequences are SGHRS and YFSETQ. This CDR3 comprises 17 residues. V lost 0 bases to trimming and J lost 7 bases; unmatched junction nucleotides: 9.

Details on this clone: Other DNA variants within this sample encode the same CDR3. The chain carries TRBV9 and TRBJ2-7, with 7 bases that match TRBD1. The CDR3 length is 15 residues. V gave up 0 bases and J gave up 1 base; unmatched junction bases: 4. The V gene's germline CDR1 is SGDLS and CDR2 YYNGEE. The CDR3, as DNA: TGTGCCAGCAGCGTAGGAACAGGGGTATCCTACGAGCAGTACTTC. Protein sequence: CASSVGTGVSYEQYF. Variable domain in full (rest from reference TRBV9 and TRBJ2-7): DSGVTQTPKHLITATGQRVTLRCSPRSGDLSVYWYQQSLDQGLQFLIQYYNGEERAKGNILERFSAQQFPDLHSELNLSSLELGDSALYFCASSVGTGVSYEQYFGPGTRLTVT.